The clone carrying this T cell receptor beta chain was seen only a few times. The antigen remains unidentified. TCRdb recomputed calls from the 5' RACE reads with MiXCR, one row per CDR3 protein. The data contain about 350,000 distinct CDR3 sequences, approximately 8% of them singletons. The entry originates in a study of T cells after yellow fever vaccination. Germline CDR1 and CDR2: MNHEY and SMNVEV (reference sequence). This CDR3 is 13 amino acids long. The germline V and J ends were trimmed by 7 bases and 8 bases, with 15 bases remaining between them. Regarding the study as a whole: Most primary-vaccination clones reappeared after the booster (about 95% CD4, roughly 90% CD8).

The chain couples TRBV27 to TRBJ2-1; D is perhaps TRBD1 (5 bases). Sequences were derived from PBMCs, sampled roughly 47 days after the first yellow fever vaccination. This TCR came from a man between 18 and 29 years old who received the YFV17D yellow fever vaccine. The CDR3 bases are TGTGCCAGCACCTCAGGGATCCAGGATGAGCAGTTCTTC. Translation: CASTSGIQDEQFF.